This T cell receptor (beta chain) stems from a study of T cell responses to AZD1222 COVID-19 vaccine. Data came from immunoSEQ multiplex PCR; TCRdb stores just in-frame clones and leaves some out. The table lists 150,000 to 200,000 clones, about nine tenths of them singletons. Trimming took 6 bases from V and 4 from J, leaving 12 bases between them. Germline CDR1 is MNHEY and CDR2 is SVGAGI. The CDR3 is made up of 13 amino acids. This clone has a single count. Its antigen is still unknown. Study-level results: Per reports, nearly half of all spike-specific TCRs target regions that are unmutated in variants.

Source: peripheral blood, taken 28 days after the second AZD1222 dose. V usage is TRBV6-5 and J usage is TRBJ1-2; TRBD1 might be the D (5 bases). The TCR originated in an adult who received the AZD1222 COVID-19 vaccine. CDR3 loop: CASSPRGAYGYTF. CDR3 nucleotides: TGTGCCAGCAGCCCACGTGGGGCCTATGGCTACACCTTC.